This T cell receptor beta chain appears in the sequencing data of a study of cytomegalovirus exposure and HLA in healthy donors. Study-wide results and limits: Cytomegalovirus-associated TCR beta chains were listed, numbering 164. Most likely, a cluster of highly shared sequence variants arose as a sequencing artifact.

Amplification used 60 Vbeta primers and 13 Jbeta primers. Profiled with immunoSEQ multiplex PCR; TCRdb holds only in-frame clones, not every one. This table has 150,000 to 200,000 clones, 9.5% appearing once. J was trimmed by 1 base and V by 7 bases; bases with no gene match: 8. Germline-derived CDR1 and CDR2 are SGHRS and YFSETQ. The CDR3 is made up of 15 amino acids. This clone was found a few times. No antigen is known for it. As for the donors, each was a healthy bone marrow donor. Input material: PBMCs. The chain has TRBV5-1 and TRBJ1-2; 9 bases match TRBD1. This receptor was identified in a woman in her thirties in good health and CMV-seropositive. This CDR3 reads CASGPTGGINYGYTF. The CDR3 DNA reads TGCGCCAGCGGACCGACAGGGGGAATTAACTATGGCTACACCTTC.